These 5 T cell receptor beta chains were sequenced from one sample in a study of shared clonotypes between healthy human individuals. CD45RO-negative cells were positively selected for CCR7, leaving out terminally differentiated effector memory CD45RA+ cells. Produced via immunoSEQ multiplex PCR; TCRdb's table is partial and in-frame only. The sample lists more than 2 million clones; roughly 94% were seen once. Sequenced material: naive CD8+ T cells sorted from blood. These TCRs come from a man younger than 35 in good health.

This rearrangement joins TRBV28 to TRBJ1-4, with D possibly matching TRBD1 (6 bases). Germline CDR1 MDHEN, CDR2 SYDVKM. V gave up 10 bases and J gave up 7 bases, with 19 bases separating them. The CDR3 is made up of 14 amino acids. CDR3 region: CATKPAGDGEKLFF. In nucleotides, the CDR3 is TGTGCCACCAAACCCGCAGGGGACGGTGAAAAACTGTTTTTT.

The rearrangement links TRBV27 to TRBJ1-2, with 8 bases aligning to TRBD1. The CDR3 runs 16 residues. J gave up 2 bases and V 1 base, and 6 bases lay outside the gene matches. Germline CDR1 and CDR2: MNHEY and SMNVEV (reference sequence). The CDR3: CASSLLGQGANYGYTF. CDR3 coding DNA: TGTGCCAGCAGTTTATTAGGGCAGGGGGCGAACTATGGCTACACCTTC.

This chain connects TRBV13 to TRBJ1-1; D not resolved. V was shortened by 5 bases and J by 6 bases, with 10 bases between the two germline ends. In germline, CDR1 is PRHDT, CDR2 FYEKMQ (reference sequence). This CDR3 comprises 12 residues. The CDR3 nucleotides read TGTGCCAGCAGCGCATATACGGCTGAAGCTTTCTTT. This gives the protein CASSAYTAEAFF.

This sequence joins TRBV4-1 and TRBJ2-7; a possible D gene is TRBD2 (5 bases). Germline V gene lookup returns CDR1 MGHRA and CDR2 YSYEKL. V was cut by 3 bases and J by 3 bases, with 12 bases left in between. The length of the CDR3 is 14 residues. The CDR3 loop is CASSHPGLSYEQYF. The CDR3 DNA follows: TGCGCCAGCAGCCACCCCGGACTGAGCTACGAGCAGTACTTC.

The genes are TRBV10-3 and TRBJ2-1; D remains unclear. V was clipped by 0 bases and J by 1 base, with 10 bases between them. CDR3 size: 16 residues. Germline CDR1 reads ENHRY; CDR2 reads SYGVKD. The CDR3, as DNA: TGTGCCATCAGTGAGTCCGGAACAAAGTCCTACAATGAGCAGTTCTTC. Its protein product is CAISESGTKSYNEQFF.